Following are 30 T cell receptor beta chains from one sample sequenced in a study of blood T cell repertoires in COVID-19. Method: immunoSEQ multiplex PCR; TCRdb's copy keeps in-frame clones and lacks some. Here the sample spans about 250,000 clones, approximately 85% being singletons. Input material: peripheral blood. These receptors all come from a man aged 45 to 65 with COVID-19, enrolled during active disease.

J is TRBJ1-1 and V is TRBV6-1; D is ambiguous. CDR1 and CDR2 from the germline V gene are MNHNS and SASEGT. CDR3 size: 16 residues. Trimming took off 2 bases at V and 0 bases at J, with 13 bases between the two ends. CDR3 amino acids: CASSETPGSLNTEAFF. CDR3 sequence (DNA): TGTGCCAGCAGTGAAACCCCAGGCAGCTTGAACACTGAAGCTTTCTTT.

This chain links TRBV7-2 with TRBJ2-5, with 9 nucleotides matching TRBD2. The CDR3 is made up of 15 amino acids. Germline trimming cut 5 bases from V and 6 bases from J; bases unmatched to any gene: 10. Per germline, CDR1 SGHTA and CDR2 FQGNSA. The CDR3 region has the DNA TGTGCCAGCAGCCCGTCAGCGGGGGGCGAGAAGACCCAGTACTTC. Protein sequence: CASSPSAGGEKTQYF.

The V gene is TRBV3-1 (or the pseudogene TRBV3-2), the J gene TRBJ2-1, with TRBD2 matching over 10 bases. V was clipped by 1 base and J by 5 bases; unmatched bases: 5. Germline V gene data show CDR1 as LGHDT and CDR2 as YNNKEL (reference sequence). CDR3 length: 16 residues. CDR3 nucleotide sequence: TGTGCCAGCAGCCAAGTATTTCTAGCGGGGGACAATGAGCAGTTCTTC. The encoded protein is CASSQVFLAGDNEQFF.

In this sample, this clone turned up a few times. V and J are TRBV4-1 and TRBJ2-1, with TRBD2 matching over 7 bases. The CDR3 is 15 residues long. Trimming took 4 bases from V and 6 from J; bases not matched to a gene: 9. From germline, CDR1 is MGHRA and CDR2 YSYEKL. The CDR3 DNA is TGCGCCAGCAGCCCCAGCACCGGGACTACCAATGAGCAGTTCTTC. Translation: CASSPSTGTTNEQFF.

This clone was recorded only once. V is TRBV11-2 and J is TRBJ1-4; 8 nucleotides line up with TRBD1. This CDR3 has 14 amino acids. V was pared by 6 bases and J by 7 bases, with 7 bases of the junction left unmatched. Germline V gives CDR1 SGHAT, CDR2 FQNNGV. The CDR3 DNA is TGTGCCAGCAGACTGGACAGGGTTAGTGAAAAACTGTTTTTT. It encodes CASRLDRVSEKLFF.

The table lists this clone with many counts. This chain joins TRBV27 and TRBJ2-2; D is unclear. Looked up from germline, CDR1 is MNHEY and CDR2 is SMNVEV (reference sequence). The CDR3 sequence is 14 residues long. V lost 1 base, J lost 8 bases, and 11 bases lay in between. CDR3 protein: CASSLFGGLGELFF. The DNA of the CDR3 is TGTGCCAGCAGTTTATTCGGCGGATTGGGGGAGCTGTTTTTT.

The CDR3 loop is CASRLYGNTGELFF. The CDR3 nucleotides are TGTGCCAGTAGACTATACGGGAACACCGGGGAGCTGTTTTTT. J is TRBJ2-2 and V is TRBV19; D gene ambiguous. Per germline, CDR1 LNHDA and CDR2 SQIVND (reference sequence). V was trimmed by 6 bases and J by 1 base, leaving 9 bases between them. The CDR3 runs to 14 residues.

J is TRBJ2-2 and V is TRBV7-3; 11 nucleotides agree with TRBD2. J lost 5 bases, V lost 1 base, and 3 bases had no gene match. CDR3 length: 16 amino acids. CDR1 SGHTA and CDR2 FQGTGA come from the germline V gene. CDR3 nucleotide sequence: TGTGCCAGCAGCTTAAGACTAGCGGGGAGTACCGGGGAGCTGTTTTTT. Protein: CASSLRLAGSTGELFF.

The chain couples TRBV6-5 to TRBJ2-1, with 11 nucleotides matching TRBD1. CDR1 MNHEY and CDR2 SVGAGI come from the germline V gene. The junction had 2 bases not matched to a gene; V was cut back by 6 bases and J by 4 bases. The CDR3 totals 14 residues. CDR3 amino acids: CASRGQGDYNEQFF. The DNA of the CDR3 is TGTGCCAGCAGGGGACAGGGGGATTACAATGAGCAGTTCTTC.

The genes are TRBV9 and TRBJ2-3; 10 nucleotides line up with TRBD1. The CDR3 contains 16 residues. J gave up 3 bases and V 4 bases, and 8 bases lay outside the gene matches. The germline V gene has CDR1 SGDLS and CDR2 YYNGEE. The CDR3 DNA reads as TGTGCCAGCAGCATCCCGGGACAGGGGTGGACAGATACGCAGTATTTT. It is translated as CASSIPGQGWTDTQYF. The variable domain in full, completed from reference TRBV9 and TRBJ2-3, reads DSGVTQTPKHLITATGQRVTLRCSPRSGDLSVYWYQQSLDQGLQFLIQYYNGEERAKGNILERFSAQQFPDLHSELNLSSLELGDSALYFCASSIPGQGWTDTQYFGPGTRLTVL.

Comments on this clone: Distinct nucleotide sequences in the sample also encode this CDR3. The gene calls are TRBV7-8 and TRBJ2-7; D is unclear. This CDR3 region has 11 residues. Germline V lookup: CDR1 SGHVS, CDR2 FQNEAQ. The ends were cut back, 1 base at V and 5 bases at J, with 3 bases in the middle. In DNA form, the CDR3 reads TGTGCCAGCAGCTTAGTAAACGAGCAGTACTTC. Protein product: CASSLVNEQYF.

The chain recombines TRBV4-1 with TRBJ2-2; possibly TRBD2 for D (5 bases). V dropped 1 base and J dropped 5 bases, with 14 bases sitting between them. Germline lookup yields CDR1 MGHRA and CDR2 YSYEKL. The CDR3 spans 16 residues. The CDR3 DNA is TGCGCCAGCAGCCAAGGGAAGGGTTCGGGAACCGGGGAGCTGTTTTTT. It specifies CASSQGKGSGTGELFF.

J is TRBJ2-1 and V is TRBV2; possibly TRBD1 for D (6 bases). Germline V gene lookup returns CDR1 SNHLY and CDR2 FYNNEI. V lost 5 bases and J 8 bases, leaving 13 bases between the germline ends. This CDR3 contains 13 residues. The CDR3: CASSITGFDEQFF. The CDR3 DNA follows: TGTGCCAGCAGTATTACAGGGTTCGATGAGCAGTTCTTC. The whole variable domain, filled in from reference TRBV2 and TRBJ2-1, reads EPEVTQTPSHQVTQMGQEVILRCVPISNHLYFYWYRQILGQKVEFLVSFYNNEISEKSEIFDDQFSVERPDGSNFTLKIRSTKLEDSAMYFCASSITGFDEQFFGPGTRLTVL.

This rearrangement joins TRBV30 to TRBJ1-6; TRBD1 matches 7 bases. The ends lost 2 bases at V and 6 bases at J; junction bases unmatched: 13. The germline V gene has CDR1 GTSNPN and CDR2 SVGIG (reference sequence). CDR3 size: 17 residues. The CDR3 sequence is CAWSPTYLDRLNSPLHF. The CDR3 region has the DNA TGTGCCTGGAGTCCTACTTACCTGGACAGGCTTAATTCACCCCTCCACTTT. The whole variable domain, remainder taken from reference TRBV30 and TRBJ1-6, is SQTIHQWPATLVQPVGSPLSLECTVEGTSNPNLYWYRQAAGRGLQLLFYSVGIGQISSEVPQNLSASRPQDRQFILSSKKLLLSDSGFYLCAWSPTYLDRLNSPLHFGNGTRLTVT.

The CDR3 DNA is TGCAGCGTTGGAGGGGCTAGCGCACGCTCCTACGAGCAGTACTTC. Translation: CSVGGASARSYEQYF. The chain combines TRBV29-1 with TRBJ2-7, with D perhaps TRBD2 (6 bases). The CDR3 is made up of 15 amino acids. V lost 4 bases and J 0 bases, leaving 16 bases between the germline ends. Germline assignment: CDR1 SQVTM and CDR2 ANQGSEA.

This clone was found a few times. The chain has TRBV7-9 and TRBJ2-2, with D possibly being TRBD2 (5 bases). Germline assignment: CDR1 SEHNR and CDR2 FQNEAQ (reference sequence). Trimming cost V 2 bases and J 1 base, with 8 bases left between them. The CDR3 length is 15 residues. CDR3 DNA sequence: TGTGCCAGCAGCTTACGAGGGATGAACACCGGGGAGCTGTTTTTT. Encoded protein: CASSLRGMNTGELFF.

The chain carries TRBV30 and TRBJ1-1, with a possible D match to TRBD1 (5 bases). Trimming took 2 bases from V and 6 from J, leaving 16 bases between them. In germline, CDR1 is GTSNPN, CDR2 SVGIG (reference sequence). This CDR3 comprises 14 residues. Written as DNA, the CDR3 is TGTGCCTGGAGTCCGGGACTCTCGAGCGCTGAAGCTTTCTTT. Protein product: CAWSPGLSSAEAFF.

This clone was counted between two and nine times. V usage is TRBV7-2 and J usage is TRBJ1-3, with TRBD1 identical over 7 bases. CDR1 is SGHTA and CDR2 is FQGNSA in the germline V gene. The CDR3 length is 13 residues. V shed 5 bases, J shed 7 bases, and the junction held 5 bases outside the gene matches. This chain's CDR3 is CASSDRQGNTIYF. The CDR3 DNA reads TGTGCCAGCAGCGACCGACAGGGCAACACCATATATTTT.

The chain couples TRBV5-1 to TRBJ1-6, with 8 nucleotides matching TRBD1. Trimming at V came to 0 bases and at J to 0 bases, leaving 2 bases not matched to a gene. CDR1 SGHRS and CDR2 YFSETQ come from the germline V gene. CDR3 length: 17 residues. This CDR3 is CASSLGTGISYNSPLHF. CDR3 nucleotides: TGCGCCAGCAGCTTGGGGACAGGGATCTCCTATAATTCACCCCTCCACTTT.

The gene calls are TRBV2 and TRBJ1-2, with TRBD1 identical over 7 bases. CDR1 is SNHLY, CDR2 FYNNEI, per germline. Losses at the gene ends were 6 bases for V and 7 bases for J; bases not matched to a gene: 11. The CDR3 is made up of 14 amino acids. CDR3: CASSRDRQVGGYTF. The CDR3 DNA reads TGTGCCAGCAGCCGGGACAGACAGGTCGGTGGCTACACCTTC.

V gene TRBV7-9 combines with J gene TRBJ1-4; D is ambiguous. Trimming removed 6 bases from V and 4 bases from J, with 15 bases in between. CDR3 size: 15 residues. CDR1 is SEHNR, CDR2 FQNEAQ, per germline (reference sequence). The CDR3 nucleotides are TGTGCCAGCAGAGGGTTCGGACTTGGTAATGAAAAACTGTTTTTT. Protein product: CASRGFGLGNEKLFF.

The CDR3, as DNA: TGTGCCAGCAGTCAGACAACTAACTATGGCTACACCTTC. It yields the protein CASSQTTNYGYTF. The rearrangement joins TRBV12-3 or TRBV12-4 to TRBJ1-2, with D uncertain. The V and J ends lost 5 bases and 0 bases respectively, with 7 bases between them. This CDR3 spans 13 amino acids.

A single count supports this clone. V usage is TRBV9 and J usage is TRBJ2-2; D not certain. V was trimmed by 0 bases and J by 8 bases, leaving 14 bases between them. The germline V gene has CDR1 SGDLS and CDR2 YYNGEE. The CDR3 runs to 15 residues. CDR3 residues: CASSVVARNGGELFF. The CDR3 DNA reads as TGTGCCAGCAGCGTAGTAGCCCGCAATGGGGGGGAGCTGTTTTTT.

A word on this clone: A junction end diverges from the germline sequence, so it may reflect a read error. The chain recombines TRBV7-7 with TRBJ2-5; D might be TRBD2 (6 bases). The CDR3 runs to 15 residues. Germline V gene sequence: CDR1 SSHAT, CDR2 FNYEAQ (reference sequence). The CDR3 DNA follows: TGTGCTAGCAGCTTAGGGATCGGGAGCGGGGAGACCCAGTACTTC. It codes for CASSLGIGSGETQYF.

This clone was seen only once. The chain joins TRBV6-6 to TRBJ1-6; D perhaps matches TRBD1 (6 bases). This CDR3 contains 16 residues. In germline, CDR1 is MNHNY, CDR2 SVGAGI (reference sequence). V was pared by 4 bases and J by 0 bases, with 10 bases between. The CDR3 DNA reads TGTGCCAGCAGTTCCAGGGGAAACTCCTATAATTCACCCCTCCACTTT. Translating it yields CASSSRGNSYNSPLHF.

The chain carries TRBV11-3 and TRBJ2-2; 8 nucleotides agree with TRBD1. Germline CDR1 SGHNT, CDR2 YENEEA. The CDR3 length is 18 residues. V lost 4 bases, J lost 2 bases, and 12 bases stayed unmatched. CDR3 amino acids: CASSSRIGQGLNTGELFF. In nucleotides, the CDR3 is TGTGCCAGCAGCTCACGTATCGGACAGGGTTTAAACACCGGGGAGCTGTTTTTT. Full variable domain (missing parts from reference TRBV11-3 and TRBJ2-2): EAGVVQSPRYKIIEKKQPVAFWCNPISGHNTLYWYLQNLGQGPELLIRYENEEAVDDSQLPKDRFSAERLKGVDSTLKIQPAELGDSAVYLCASSSRIGQGLNTGELFFGEGSRLTVL.

The genes are TRBV27 and TRBJ2-7, with TRBD1 matching over 7 bases. Germline loops: CDR1 MNHEY, CDR2 SMNVEV (reference sequence). This CDR3 has 15 residues. The ends lost 1 base at V and 0 bases at J; junction bases unmatched: 3. The CDR3 DNA is TGTGCCAGCAGTTTATATGGGACAGACTCCTACGAGCAGTACTTC. It encodes CASSLYGTDSYEQYF.

As for this clone: Other DNA sequences within the sample encode an identical CDR3. The CDR3 coding sequence is TGTGCCAGCAGCTTAGGGACAGGGAACGGCTACACCTTC. Protein: CASSLGTGNGYTF. The chain links TRBV7-8 to TRBJ1-2, with 8 bases fitting TRBD1. The CDR3 has 13 residues. Germline V gene lookup returns CDR1 SGHVS and CDR2 FQNEAQ. With 1 base clipped from V and 8 bases from J, the junction kept 3 bases outside the gene matches.

CDR3 DNA: TGTGCCAGCAGTGTAGGGACTAGCGGGGGGCCGCACAATGAGCAGTTCTTC. It codes for CASSVGTSGGPHNEQFF. This chain joins TRBV6-1 and TRBJ2-1; TRBD2 aligns across 15 bases. The CDR3 consists of 17 residues. V was clipped by 4 bases and J by 5 bases; unmatched bases: 6. CDR1 is MNHNS and CDR2 is SASEGT in the germline V gene.

V gene TRBV6-1 combines with J gene TRBJ1-4, with a possible D match to TRBD1 (6 bases). V was shortened by 1 base and J by 5 bases, with 11 bases between the two germline ends. The CDR3 totals 15 residues. In germline, CDR1 is MNHNS, CDR2 SASEGT. CDR3 residues: CASSEVGAQNEKLFF. The CDR3 nucleotides are TGTGCCAGCAGTGAAGTGGGGGCGCAGAATGAAAAACTGTTTTTT.